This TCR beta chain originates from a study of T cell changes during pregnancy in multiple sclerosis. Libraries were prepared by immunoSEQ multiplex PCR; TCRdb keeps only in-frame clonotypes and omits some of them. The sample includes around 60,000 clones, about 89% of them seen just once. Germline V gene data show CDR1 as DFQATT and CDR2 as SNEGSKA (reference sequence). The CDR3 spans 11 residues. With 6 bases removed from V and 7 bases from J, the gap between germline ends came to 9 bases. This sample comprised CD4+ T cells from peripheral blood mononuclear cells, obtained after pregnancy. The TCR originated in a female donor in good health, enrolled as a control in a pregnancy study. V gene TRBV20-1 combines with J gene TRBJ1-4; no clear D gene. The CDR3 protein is CSATRGEKLFF. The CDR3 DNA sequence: TGCAGTGCCACTCGGGGTGAAAAACTGTTTTTT.